Listed here are 17 T cell receptor beta chains from one sample, sequenced in a study of Graves' ophthalmopathy and Graves' hyperthyroidism. Amplified material comprised TCR beta CDR3 regions derived from RNA transcripts. HTBI primers served in a first-round RT-PCR, which a second-round multiplex PCR followed. TCRdb re-called the multiplex PCR reads through MiXCR, storing one row per CDR3 protein. The sample holds about 400,000 distinct CDR3 sequences, under 25% seen once. The sample consisted of peripheral blood. The receptor source for this set is a woman aged 18-35 years with stable Graves' hyperthyroidism.

This clonotype has a count of ten or more. V gene TRBV4-1 combines with J gene TRBJ1-1; TRBD1 matches at 7 bases. The ends lost 5 bases at V and 11 bases at J; junction bases unmatched: 11. CDR3 length: 13 amino acids. Germline values: CDR1 MGHRA, CDR2 YSYEKL. Here the CDR3 reads CASSKGGRPWAFF. The CDR3 DNA reads as TGCGCCAGCAGCAAAGGGGGCCGGCCTTGGGCTTTCTTT.

The chain is built from TRBV7-2 and TRBJ1-2; TRBD1 matches at 7 bases. Germline CDR1 reads SGHTA; CDR2 reads FQGNSA. CDR3 length: 14 amino acids. J lost 8 bases, V lost 1 base, and 7 bases had no gene match. CDR3: CASSLGSGGRGYTF. CDR3 in DNA: TGTGCCAGCAGCTTAGGTTCAGGGGGTCGGGGCTACACCTTC.

The V gene is TRBV12-3 or TRBV12-4, the J gene TRBJ2-7; D not certain. Trimming took 3 bases from V and 3 from J, leaving 9 bases between them. The CDR3 extends over 13 amino acids. This CDR3 is CASSFYRGYEQYF. The CDR3 region has the DNA TGTGCCAGCAGTTTTTACCGTGGCTACGAGCAGTACTTC.

The rearrangement uses TRBV11-1 and TRBJ1-1; 11 bases are a match to TRBD1. The CDR3 has 17 residues. V gave up 4 bases and J gave up 6 bases; unmatched junction bases: 13. CDR1 and CDR2 from the germline V gene are SGHAT and FQDESV (reference sequence). CDR3 sequence: CASSWGYRGQGAAEAFF. As DNA, the CDR3 is TGTGCCAGCAGCTGGGGTTATAGAGGACAGGGGGCCGCTGAAGCTTTCTTT.

This clonotype was recorded many times. The chain joins TRBV20-1 to TRBJ2-7; either TRBD1 or TRBD2 may supply D (5 bases each). The length of the CDR3 is 11 residues. V shed 0 bases and J shed 7 bases, with 7 bases lying between them. CDR1 and CDR2 from the germline V gene are DFQATT and SNEGSKA (reference sequence). The CDR3 here is CSAREWGEQYF. DNA for the CDR3: TGCAGTGCTAGAGAGTGGGGGGAGCAGTACTTC.

This clonotype was seen ten or more times. The gene calls are TRBV29-1 and TRBJ2-7, with 8 bases lining up with TRBD1. The junction had 8 bases not matched to a gene; V was cut back by 1 base and J by 0 bases. Germline V gene sequence: CDR1 SQVTM, CDR2 ANQGSEA. The length of the CDR3 is 16 residues. The CDR3 DNA is TGCAGCGTTGAAGGGTCCCCCGGGACAGGCTCCTACGAGCAGTACTTC. It translates to CSVEGSPGTGSYEQYF.

This clonotype was picked up many times. CDR3 sequence: CASREPPGQLNTEAFF. CDR3 in DNA: TGTGCCAGCAGAGAACCCCCGGGACAGTTGAACACTGAAGCTTTCTTT. The chain recombines TRBV6-1 with TRBJ1-1; 7 nucleotides agree with TRBD1. Germline-derived CDR1 and CDR2 are MNHNS and SASEGT. This CDR3 spans 16 amino acids. V lost 6 bases and J lost 0; bases outside the gene matches: 10.

This clonotype was recorded at least ten times. The rearrangement uses TRBV25-1 and TRBJ2-3; D may correspond to TRBD1 or TRBD2 (5 bases each). V was shortened by 5 bases and J by 1 base, with 10 bases between the two germline ends. The CDR3 length is 14 residues. From germline, CDR1 is MGHDK and CDR2 SYGVNS. CDR3 in amino acids: CASSSRDRTDTQYF. The CDR3 DNA follows: TGTGCCAGCAGTAGCCGGGACCGCACAGATACGCAGTATTTT.

Many counts were recorded for this clonotype. The chain links TRBV29-1 to TRBJ2-2; D is unresolved. The CDR3 is made up of 11 amino acids. Per the germline V gene, CDR1 is SQVTM and CDR2 is ANQGSEA. Trimming pared 4 bases from V and 4 bases from J, leaving 4 bases between. The CDR3 nucleotides read TGCAGCGTTGTTGGCACCGGGGAGCTGTTTTTT. This encodes CSVVGTGELFF.

The table lists this clonotype with a few counts. This chain joins TRBV28 and TRBJ2-7; D ambiguous. The germline V gene has CDR1 MDHEN and CDR2 SYDVKM. This CDR3 has 19 residues. Trimming took 6 bases from V and 2 from J, leaving 29 bases between them. For the CDR3, the DNA is TGTGCCAGCAGCTACCCTGTCTTAATTCTGGGCAGGTCGACCTACGAGCAGTACTTC. Translation gives CASSYPVLILGRSTYEQYF.

This clonotype has ten or more counts. This chain connects TRBV6-1 to TRBJ2-5, with unresolved D. Germline CDR1 is MNHNS and CDR2 is SASEGT. The CDR3 consists of 14 residues. Trimming took 5 bases from V and 2 from J, leaving 12 bases between them. The CDR3 protein is CASSRRTLQETQYF. CDR3 sequence (DNA): TGTGCCAGCAGTCGCAGGACCTTACAAGAGACCCAGTACTTC.

The chain is built from TRBV20-1 and TRBJ1-4; D not resolved. In germline, CDR1 is DFQATT, CDR2 SNEGSKA (reference sequence). V shed 6 bases and J shed 0 bases, with 11 bases lying between them. This CDR3 comprises 14 residues. The CDR3 spells CSAQGGATNEKLFF. CDR3 coding DNA: TGCAGTGCCCAAGGCGGTGCAACTAATGAAAAACTGTTTTTT.

The chain joins TRBV5-8 to TRBJ1-5; tentative D call: TRBD1 (5 bases). Germline-derived CDR1 and CDR2 are SGHTS and YDEGEE. The V end lost 1 base, the J end lost 6 bases, and 14 bases lay between the germline ends. The CDR3 covers 15 residues. For the CDR3, the DNA is TGTGCCAGCAGCTTGATGAGGGGAGCGGGTCAGCCCCAGCATTTT. Translation gives CASSLMRGAGQPQHF.

This clonotype was seen ten or more times. This sequence joins TRBV6-5 and TRBJ2-2, with D maybe TRBD1 (5 bases). The CDR3 spans 12 residues. With 7 bases removed from V and 3 bases from J, the gap between germline ends came to 6 bases. Germline V CDR1 and CDR2: MNHEY, SVGAGI. Here the CDR3 reads CASTRDTGELFF. The CDR3 DNA follows: TGTGCCAGCACCAGGGACACCGGGGAGCTGTTTTTT.

As to this clonotype: This clone may be a read error of a much larger clone one base away. In nucleotides, the CDR3 is TGCAGTGCTAGGGTTATCAGTAGCGGCACCGGGGAGCTGTTTTTT. Amino acid sequence: CSARVISSGTGELFF. V usage is TRBV20-1 and J usage is TRBJ2-2, with D perhaps matching TRBD2 (6 bases). The germline CDR1 and CDR2 sequences are DFQATT and SNEGSKA (reference sequence). CDR3 length: 15 amino acids. V lost 3 bases to trimming and J lost 4 bases, with 15 bases between them.

This clonotype was seen once. The V gene is TRBV6-5, the J gene TRBJ2-7; TRBD1 matches 9 bases. The CDR3 spans 14 residues. The ends lost 4 bases at V and 6 bases at J; junction bases unmatched: 7. Germline CDR1 and CDR2: MNHEY and SVGAGI. CDR3 protein: CASSSAGTGTEQYF. CDR3 sequence (DNA): TGTGCCAGCAGTTCCGCCGGGACAGGGACCGAGCAGTACTTC.

Many counts were recorded for this clonotype. The chain uses TRBV18 and TRBJ2-7, with a possible D match to TRBD1 (6 bases). Germline lookup yields CDR1 KGHSH and CDR2 LQKENI. With 3 bases removed from V and 1 base from J, the gap between germline ends came to 10 bases. The CDR3 has 14 residues. In nucleotides, the CDR3 is TGTGCCAGCTCACCGGGACAAGTTTCCTACGAGCAGTACTTC. It codes for CASSPGQVSYEQYF.